Listed below are T cell receptor beta chains from one sample, sequenced in a study of beta chain features in type 1 diabetes. Only in-frame clones appear in the TCRdb table, and some are missing; sequencing was by immunoSEQ multiplex PCR. The sample has 45,000 to 60,000 clones, 55% to 80% seen once. The sample consisted of stem cell memory CD4+ T cells from blood. These receptors were collected from a woman aged 25 to 39 with type 1 diabetes. CDR3s include the opening cysteine and the closing phenylalanine or tryptophan. The D gene is left open where the match is weak. For some rows the clone size is stated as once, few or many, or as a class when expanded; others skip it.

TRBJ2-1	NA	NA	TRBV11-3	CASSLDGSSYNEQFF	TGTGCCAGCAGCTTAGACGGGAGCTCCTACAATGAGCAGTTCTTC
TRBJ1-1	NA	NA	TRBV12-5	CASGPRGTEAFF	TGTGCTAGTGGTCCGAGAGGCACTGAAGCTTTCTTT
TRBJ2-3	few	TRBD2	TRBV7-9	CASSFTSGSTDTQYF	TGTGCCAGCAGCTTTACTAGCGGGAGCACAGATACGCAGTATTTT
TRBJ1-4	once	TRBD1	TRBV27	CASSSDRGTEKLFF	TGTGCCAGCAGTTCGGACAGGGGTACTGAAAAACTGTTTTTT
TRBJ1-1	NA	NA	TRBV6-1	CASSLSLPGNTEAFF	TGTGCCAGCAGCCTCTCATTACCGGGGAACACTGAAGCTTTCTTT
TRBJ1-1	NA	NA	TRBV7-9	CASTIGGTMNTEAFF	TGTGCCAGCACGATTGGGGGCACAATGAACACTGAAGCTTTCTTT
TRBJ2-3	NA	NA	TRBV5-1	CASSTGQTDTQYF	TGCGCCAGCAGCACCGGACAGACAGATACGCAGTATTTT
TRBJ1-4	NA	NA	TRBV18	CASSPPTTTDEKLFF	TGTGCCAGCTCACCACCCACGACGACTGATGAAAAACTGTTTTTT
TRBJ2-3	NA	NA	TRBV2	CASSPSGTDTQYF	TGTGCCAGCAGTCCTAGCGGCACAGATACGCAGTATTTT
TRBJ2-1	NA	TRBD2	TRBV5-1	CASSLLPGLAGGNEQFF	TGCGCCAGCAGCTTACTCCCTGGACTAGCGGGAGGGAATGAGCAGTTCTTC
TRBJ2-5	NA	NA	TRBV9	CASSVVGDTQETQYF	TGTGCCAGCAGCGTAGTTGGGGACACCCAAGAGACCCAGTACTTC
TRBJ2-3	NA	NA	TRBV18	CASSPSGADTQYF	TGTGCCAGCTCACCGTCTGGGGCGGATACGCAGTATTTT
TRBJ2-5	NA	TRBD2	TRBV5-1	CASSESGRAKTQYF	TGCGCCAGCAGCGAAAGCGGGAGGGCGAAGACCCAGTACTTC
TRBJ2-1	few	TRBD2	TRBV29-1	CSARSGLYNEQFF	TGCAGCGCACGTAGCGGGCTCTACAATGAGCAGTTCTTC
TRBJ1-3	few	TRBD1	TRBV29-1	CSVIPRDRTGNTIYF	TGCAGCGTGATACCTAGGGACAGAACTGGAAACACCATATATTTT
TRBJ2-7	once	NA	TRBV28	CASSLPGQPYEQYF	TGTGCCAGCAGCCTACCGGGACAACCCTACGAGCAGTACTTC
TRBJ2-1	NA	TRBD2	TRBV7-6	CASSLGVGLAGENEQFF	TGTGCCAGCAGCTTAGGGGTGGGACTAGCGGGAGAAAATGAGCAGTTCTTC
TRBJ1-1	NA	NA	TRBV29-1	CSVEDRLGVETEAFF	TGCAGCGTTGAAGATAGATTAGGGGTGGAAACTGAAGCTTTCTTT
TRBJ1-4	NA	NA	TRBV14	CASSRGDFANEKLFF	TGTGCCAGCAGCCGCGGGGACTTCGCGAATGAAAAACTGTTTTTT
TRBJ2-7	NA	TRBD1	TRBV28	CASKDRAAYEQYF	TGTGCCAGCAAGGACAGGGCGGCCTACGAGCAGTACTTC
TRBJ2-7	NA	NA	TRBV5-4	CASSSGYEQYF	TGTGCCAGCAGCTCGGGGTACGAGCAGTACTTC
TRBJ1-1	NA	NA	TRBV9	CASSVDWGGEAFF	TGTGCCAGCAGCGTAGACTGGGGGGGTGAAGCTTTCTTT
TRBJ2-1	NA	NA	TRBV7-6	CASSPSWRGTNEQFF	TGTGCCAGCAGCCCGTCGTGGCGGGGAACCAATGAGCAGTTCTTC